This T cell receptor beta chain appears in the sequencing data of a study of shared clonotypes between healthy human individuals. A split of CD4+ cells into CD45RA+ naive and CD45RA-negative memory subsets was performed. A note on this clone: Its antigen is not identified.

The CDR3 spans 13 residues. Trimming took off 9 bases at V and 5 bases at J, with 16 bases between the two ends. The V gene's germline CDR1 is SNHLY and CDR2 FYNNEI. Assay execution took place at the deep level. Assay used: immunoSEQ multiplex PCR; TCRdb lists only in-frame clones, some missing. The sample shows some 2.3 million clones, 85% to 95% of them seen only once. Findings of the study overall: Generally, naive subsets came out with larger estimated richness than memory subsets. Clonotype sharing among donors, it was expected, would be affected by sequencing depth.

Input material: naive CD4+ T cells from PBMCs. Subset noted: CD45RA+ positively selected. This clonotype was obtained from a man between 18 and 35 years old in good health. Some clones in this sample may be carry-over from other donors' samples. The chain carries TRBV2 and TRBJ2-5, with D possibly TRBD1 on 5 matching bases. The CDR3, as DNA: TGTGCCAGGTCCCAGGGCCGTGCGGAGACCCAGTACTTC. Translating it yields CARSQGRAETQYF.